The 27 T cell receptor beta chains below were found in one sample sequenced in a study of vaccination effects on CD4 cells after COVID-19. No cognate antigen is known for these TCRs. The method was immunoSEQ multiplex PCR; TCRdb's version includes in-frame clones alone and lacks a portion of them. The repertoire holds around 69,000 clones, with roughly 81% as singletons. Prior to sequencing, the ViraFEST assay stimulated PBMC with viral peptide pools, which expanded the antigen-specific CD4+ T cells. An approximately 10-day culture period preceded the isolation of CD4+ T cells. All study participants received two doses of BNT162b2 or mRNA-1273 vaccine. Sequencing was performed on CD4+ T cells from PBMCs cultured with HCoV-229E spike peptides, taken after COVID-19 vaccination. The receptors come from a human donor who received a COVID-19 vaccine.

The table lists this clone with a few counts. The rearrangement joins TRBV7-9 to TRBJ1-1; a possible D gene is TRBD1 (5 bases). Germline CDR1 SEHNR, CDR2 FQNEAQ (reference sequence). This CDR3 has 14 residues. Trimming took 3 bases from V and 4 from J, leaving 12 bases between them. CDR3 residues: CASSLEGRGTEAFF. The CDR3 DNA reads TGTGCCAGCAGCTTGGAGGGAAGGGGCACTGAAGCTTTCTTT.

This CDR3 is CATSDPGVNVGGAGSEQFF. For the CDR3, the DNA is TGTGCCACCAGTGACCCCGGGGTGAATGTGGGGGGGGCCGGGAGTGAGCAGTTCTTC. This chain connects TRBV24-1 to TRBJ2-1, with a tentative D call TRBD2 (7 bases). Per the germline V gene, CDR1 is KGHDR and CDR2 is SFDVKD. This CDR3 spans 19 amino acids. The V and J ends lost 4 bases and 9 bases respectively, with 30 bases between them.

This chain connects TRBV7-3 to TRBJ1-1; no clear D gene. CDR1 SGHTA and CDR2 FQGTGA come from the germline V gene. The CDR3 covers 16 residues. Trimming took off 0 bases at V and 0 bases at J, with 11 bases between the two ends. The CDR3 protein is CASSLTTDSMNTEAFF. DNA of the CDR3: TGTGCCAGCAGCTTAACGACGGACTCCATGAACACTGAAGCTTTCTTT. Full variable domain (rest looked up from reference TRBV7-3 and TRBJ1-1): GAGVSQTPSNKVTEKGKYVELRCDPISGHTALYWYRQSLGQGPEFLIYFQGTGAADDSGLPNDRFFAVRPEGSVSTLKIQRTERGDSAVYLCASSLTTDSMNTEAFFGQGTRLTVV.

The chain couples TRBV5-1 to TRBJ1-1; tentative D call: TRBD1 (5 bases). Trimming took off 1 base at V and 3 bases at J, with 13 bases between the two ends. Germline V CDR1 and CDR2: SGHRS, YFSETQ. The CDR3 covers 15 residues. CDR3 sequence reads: CASSLTGVQDTEAFF. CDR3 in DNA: TGCGCCAGCAGCTTGACAGGAGTCCAGGACACTGAAGCTTTCTTT.

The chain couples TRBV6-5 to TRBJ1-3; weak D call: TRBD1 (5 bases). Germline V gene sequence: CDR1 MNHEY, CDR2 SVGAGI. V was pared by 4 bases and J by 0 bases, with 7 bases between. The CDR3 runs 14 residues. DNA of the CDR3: TGTGCCAGCAGTTCAGGGTTCTCTGGAAACACCATATATTTT. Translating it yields CASSSGFSGNTIYF.

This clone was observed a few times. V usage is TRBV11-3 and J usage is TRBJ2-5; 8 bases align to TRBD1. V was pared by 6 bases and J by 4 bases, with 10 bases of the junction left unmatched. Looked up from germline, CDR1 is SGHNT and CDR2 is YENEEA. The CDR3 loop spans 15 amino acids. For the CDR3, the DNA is TGTGCCAGCAGTTCTGGACAGGGTCTTTTAGAGACCCAGTACTTC. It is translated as CASSSGQGLLETQYF.

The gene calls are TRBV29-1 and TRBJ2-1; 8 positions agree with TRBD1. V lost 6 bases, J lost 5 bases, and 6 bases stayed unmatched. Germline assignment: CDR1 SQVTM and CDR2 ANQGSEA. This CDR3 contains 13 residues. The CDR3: CSVHRGSHNEQFF. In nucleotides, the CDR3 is TGCAGCGTCCACAGGGGGTCCCACAATGAGCAGTTCTTC.

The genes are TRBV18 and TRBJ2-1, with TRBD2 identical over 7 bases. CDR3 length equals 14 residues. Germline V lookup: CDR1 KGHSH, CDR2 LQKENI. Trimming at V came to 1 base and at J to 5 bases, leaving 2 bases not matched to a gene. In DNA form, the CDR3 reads TGTGCCAGCTCACCACTAGCGGGCAACAATGAGCAGTTCTTC. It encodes CASSPLAGNNEQFF.

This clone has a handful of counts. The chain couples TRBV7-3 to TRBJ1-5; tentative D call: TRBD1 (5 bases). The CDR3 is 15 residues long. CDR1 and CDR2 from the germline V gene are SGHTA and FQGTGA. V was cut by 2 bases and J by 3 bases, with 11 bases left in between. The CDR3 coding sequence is TGTGCCAGCAGCTTAGGGGCCGGCAACAATCAGCCCCAGCATTTT. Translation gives CASSLGAGNNQPQHF. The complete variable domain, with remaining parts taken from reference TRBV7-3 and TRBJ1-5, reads GAGVSQTPSNKVTEKGKYVELRCDPISGHTALYWYRQSLGQGPEFLIYFQGTGAADDSGLPNDRFFAVRPEGSVSTLKIQRTERGDSAVYLCASSLGAGNNQPQHFGDGTRLSIL.

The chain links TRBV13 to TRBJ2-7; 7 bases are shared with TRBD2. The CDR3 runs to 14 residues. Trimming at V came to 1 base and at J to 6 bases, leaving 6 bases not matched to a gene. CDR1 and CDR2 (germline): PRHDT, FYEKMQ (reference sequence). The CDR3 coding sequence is TGTGCCAGCAGCTTAGACGGCGGGGGTGGCGAGCAGTACGTC. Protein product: CASSLDGGGGEQYV.

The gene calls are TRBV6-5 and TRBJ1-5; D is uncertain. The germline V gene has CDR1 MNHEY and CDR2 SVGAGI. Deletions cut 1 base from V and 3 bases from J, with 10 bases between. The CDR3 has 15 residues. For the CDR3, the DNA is TGTGCCAGCAGTTACTTGGACCACCCCAATCAGCCCCAGCATTTT. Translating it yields CASSYLDHPNQPQHF.

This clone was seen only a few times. CDR3 sequence: CASSAQGVRSGANVLTF. The CDR3 coding sequence is TGTGCCAGCAGTGCTCAGGGTGTTAGGAGTGGGGCCAACGTCCTGACTTTC. This chain links TRBV6-4 with TRBJ2-6; D perhaps matches TRBD1 (5 bases). The V end lost 4 bases, the J end lost 3 bases, and 16 bases lay between the germline ends. Germline values: CDR1 MRHNA, CDR2 SNTAGT. The CDR3 loop spans 17 amino acids.

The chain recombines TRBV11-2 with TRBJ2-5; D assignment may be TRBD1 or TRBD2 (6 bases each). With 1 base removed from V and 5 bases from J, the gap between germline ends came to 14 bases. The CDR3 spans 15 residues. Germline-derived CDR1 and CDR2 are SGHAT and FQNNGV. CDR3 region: CASSLGGRGFETQYF. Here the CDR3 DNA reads TGTGCCAGCAGCTTAGGGGGGCGGGGATTTGAGACCCAGTACTTC.

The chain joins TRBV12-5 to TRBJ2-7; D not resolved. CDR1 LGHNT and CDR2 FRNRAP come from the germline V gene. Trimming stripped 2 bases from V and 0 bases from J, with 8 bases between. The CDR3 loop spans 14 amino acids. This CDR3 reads CASGLRGRSYEQYV. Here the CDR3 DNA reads TGTGCTAGTGGTTTGCGCGGTCGCTCCTACGAGCAGTACGTC.

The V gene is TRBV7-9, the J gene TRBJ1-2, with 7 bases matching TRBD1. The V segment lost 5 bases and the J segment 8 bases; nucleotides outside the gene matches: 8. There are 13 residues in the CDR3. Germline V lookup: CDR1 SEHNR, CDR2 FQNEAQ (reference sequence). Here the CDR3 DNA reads TGTGCCAGCAGCACCGGACAGGTAAAAGGCTACACCTTC. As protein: CASSTGQVKGYTF.

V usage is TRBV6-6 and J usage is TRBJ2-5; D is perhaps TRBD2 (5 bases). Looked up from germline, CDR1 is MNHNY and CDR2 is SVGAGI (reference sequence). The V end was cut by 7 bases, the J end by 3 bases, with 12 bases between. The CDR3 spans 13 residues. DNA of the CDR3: TGTGCCAGCATTAGGGAGTTAGAAGAGACCCAGTACTTC. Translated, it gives CASIRELEETQYF.

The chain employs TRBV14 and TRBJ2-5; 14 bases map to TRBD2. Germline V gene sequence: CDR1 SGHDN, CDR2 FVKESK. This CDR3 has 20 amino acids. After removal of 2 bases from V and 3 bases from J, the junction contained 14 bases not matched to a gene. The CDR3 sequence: CASSQKAPGLAGEFEETQYF. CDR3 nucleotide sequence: TGTGCCAGCAGCCAAAAGGCACCGGGACTAGCGGGGGAATTTGAAGAGACCCAGTACTTC.

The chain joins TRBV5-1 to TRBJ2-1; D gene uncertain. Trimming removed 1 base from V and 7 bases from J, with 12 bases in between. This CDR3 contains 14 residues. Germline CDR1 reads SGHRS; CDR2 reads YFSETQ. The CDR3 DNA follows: TGCGCCAGCAGCTTGTTGTCCAGTCCAAATGAGCAGTTCTTC. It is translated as CASSLLSSPNEQFF.

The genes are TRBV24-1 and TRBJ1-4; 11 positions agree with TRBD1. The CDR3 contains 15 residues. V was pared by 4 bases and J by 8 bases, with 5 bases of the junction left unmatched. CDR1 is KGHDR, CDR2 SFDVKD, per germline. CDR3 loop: CATSDPGTGGEKLFF. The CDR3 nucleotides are TGTGCCACCAGTGACCCCGGGACAGGGGGGGAAAAACTGTTTTTT.

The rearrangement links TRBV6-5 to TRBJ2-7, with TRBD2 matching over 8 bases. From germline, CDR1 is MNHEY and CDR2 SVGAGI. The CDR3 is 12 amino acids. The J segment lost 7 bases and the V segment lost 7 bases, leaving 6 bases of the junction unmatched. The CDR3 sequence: CASKVGGGEQYV. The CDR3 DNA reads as TGTGCCAGCAAGGTCGGGGGGGGAGAGCAGTACGTC.

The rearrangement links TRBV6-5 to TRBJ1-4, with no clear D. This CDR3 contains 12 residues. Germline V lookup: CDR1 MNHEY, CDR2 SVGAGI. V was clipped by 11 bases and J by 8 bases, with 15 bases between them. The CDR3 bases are TGTGCCGTTGGGCCTTTAGGGGAAAAACTGTTTTTT. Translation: CAVGPLGEKLFF.

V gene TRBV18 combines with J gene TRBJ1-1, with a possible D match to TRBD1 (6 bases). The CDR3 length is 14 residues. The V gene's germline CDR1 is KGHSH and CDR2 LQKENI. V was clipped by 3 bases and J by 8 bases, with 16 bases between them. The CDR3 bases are TGTGCCAGCTCACCCCCTAACAGTCAGGGGGAAGCTTTCTTT. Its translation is CASSPPNSQGEAFF.

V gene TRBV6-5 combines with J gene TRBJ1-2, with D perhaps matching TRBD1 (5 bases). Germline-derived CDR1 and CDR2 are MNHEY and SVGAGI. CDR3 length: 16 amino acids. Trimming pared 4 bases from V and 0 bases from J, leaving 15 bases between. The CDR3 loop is CASSSLRSGPNYGYTF. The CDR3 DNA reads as TGTGCCAGCAGTTCTCTCCGTTCGGGACCTAACTATGGCTACACCTTC.

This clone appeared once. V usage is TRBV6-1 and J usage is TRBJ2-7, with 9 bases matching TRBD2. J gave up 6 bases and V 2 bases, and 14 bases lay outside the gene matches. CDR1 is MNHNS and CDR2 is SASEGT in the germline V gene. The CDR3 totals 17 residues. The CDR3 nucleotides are TGTGCCAGCAGTGAAATAGTTCGGCGGGGGGGCCTCCTCGAGCAGTACGTC. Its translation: CASSEIVRRGGLLEQYV.

This chain's CDR3 is CASSSNGRATNEKLFF. CDR3 coding DNA: TGTGCCAGCAGCTCAAACGGACGGGCAACTAATGAAAAACTGTTTTTT. The chain recombines TRBV5-4 with TRBJ1-4; no clear D. Trimming pared 3 bases from V and 0 bases from J, leaving 12 bases between. This CDR3 contains 16 residues. Germline CDR1 is SGHNT and CDR2 is YYREEE (reference sequence).

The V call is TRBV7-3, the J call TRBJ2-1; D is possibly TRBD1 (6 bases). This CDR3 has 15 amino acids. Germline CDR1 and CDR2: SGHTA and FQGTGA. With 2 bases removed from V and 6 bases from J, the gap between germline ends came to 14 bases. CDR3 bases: TGTGCCAGCAGCTTAGGGGCAGGGGTCGGCAATGAGCAGTTCTTC. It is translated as CASSLGAGVGNEQFF.

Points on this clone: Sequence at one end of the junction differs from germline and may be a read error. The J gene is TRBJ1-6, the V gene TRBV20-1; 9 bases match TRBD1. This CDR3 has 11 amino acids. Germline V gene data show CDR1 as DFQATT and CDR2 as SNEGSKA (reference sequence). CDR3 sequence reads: CSAARPGQGSW. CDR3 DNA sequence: TGCAGTGCTGCCAGACCTGGACAGGGGAGCTGG.